Listed here are 25 T cell receptor beta chains from one sample, sequenced in a study of cytomegalovirus exposure and HLA in healthy donors. With 60 Vbeta and 13 Jbeta primers, the PCR was carried out. This table comes from immunoSEQ multiplex PCR, and its TCRdb copy is limited to in-frame clones, with some not included. The sample records about 67,000 clones, over 75% being singletons. The sequenced sample consisted of PBMCs. Receptors were obtained from a woman under 40 in good health and CMV-seropositive.

V is TRBV28 and J is TRBJ2-1, with 12 bases that match TRBD1. V lost 10 bases and J lost 7; bases outside the gene matches: 17. Germline CDR1 MDHEN, CDR2 SYDVKM. This CDR3 contains 17 residues. The CDR3: CATMGQGATSGVNEQFF. The CDR3 DNA is TGTGCCACCATGGGACAGGGGGCAACTAGCGGGGTAAATGAGCAGTTCTTC.

The chain has TRBV5-1 and TRBJ2-1; D perhaps matches TRBD1 (6 bases). The CDR3 is 14 amino acids. In germline, CDR1 is SGHRS, CDR2 YFSETQ. The germline V and J ends were trimmed by 0 bases and 8 bases, with 12 bases remaining between them. The CDR3 DNA reads TGCGCCAGCAGCTTGGACAGGGTTGGAGATGAGCAGTTCTTC. This encodes CASSLDRVGDEQFF.

The chain's CDR3 is CASSLGGFTDTQYF. The DNA for the CDR3 is TGTGCCAGCAGCTTAGGAGGCTTCACAGATACGCAGTATTTT. The chain joins TRBV7-9 to TRBJ2-3; D ambiguous. The CDR3 length is 14 residues. V lost 1 base, J lost 2 bases, and 7 bases lay in between. Germline V gives CDR1 SEHNR, CDR2 FQNEAQ (reference sequence).

The gene calls are TRBV28 and TRBJ1-5, with D perhaps TRBD1 (6 bases). Trimming took off 7 bases at V and 7 bases at J, with 17 bases between the two ends. Germline CDR1 reads MDHEN; CDR2 reads SYDVKM. CDR3 length equals 14 residues. CDR3 amino acids: CASTPDRPGQPQHF. The CDR3 DNA follows: TGTGCCAGCACCCCAGACAGGCCCGGCCAGCCCCAGCATTTT.

This rearrangement joins TRBV2 to TRBJ2-7, with 15 nucleotides matching TRBD2. The CDR3 loop spans 14 amino acids. The V segment lost 6 bases and the J segment 4 bases; nucleotides outside the gene matches: 1. Germline lookup yields CDR1 SNHLY and CDR2 FYNNEI. CDR3 protein: CASRGTSGRYEQYF. CDR3 in DNA: TGTGCCAGCAGAGGGACTAGCGGGAGGTACGAGCAGTACTTC.

The chain carries TRBV29-1 and TRBJ1-2; 8 positions agree with TRBD1. The J segment lost 5 bases and the V segment lost 6 bases, leaving 14 bases of the junction unmatched. From germline, CDR1 is SQVTM and CDR2 ANQGSEA. This CDR3 is built from 15 residues. For the CDR3, the DNA is TGCAGCGTACCGGGACAGGTCGCCTTATCGTATGGCTACACCTTC. This sequence encodes CSVPGQVALSYGYTF.

This sequence joins TRBV5-1 and TRBJ2-6; TRBD2 might be the D (5 bases). Between the trimmed V and J ends, which lost 2 bases and 0 bases, there was a span of 15 bases. In germline, CDR1 is SGHRS, CDR2 YFSETQ. The CDR3 covers 18 residues. In DNA, the CDR3 is TGCGCCAGCAGCTTCATCCGGGGTCCAAGCTCTGGGGCCAACGTCCTGACTTTC. It is translated as CASSFIRGPSSGANVLTF.

The J gene is TRBJ2-5, the V gene TRBV7-3; the D gene is possibly TRBD2 (5 bases). This CDR3 comprises 15 residues. Germline lookup yields CDR1 SGHTA and CDR2 FQGTGA. V was cut by 1 base and J by 4 bases, with 13 bases left in between. Here the CDR3 DNA reads TGTGCCAGCAGCTTAAACCCTATTGAGGGAGAGACCCAGTACTTC. It yields the protein CASSLNPIEGETQYF.

The gene calls are TRBV11-3 and TRBJ2-7; TRBD1 matches at 7 bases. Germline CDR1 reads SGHNT; CDR2 reads YENEEA. CDR3 length equals 14 residues. The ends lost 1 base at V and 5 bases at J; junction bases unmatched: 5. Here the CDR3 reads CASSLGRGSDEQYF. In nucleotides, the CDR3 is TGTGCCAGCAGCTTAGGCAGGGGGTCGGACGAGCAGTACTTC.

This clone was observed once. The V call is TRBV7-2, the J call TRBJ2-3; D unresolved. Germline V gives CDR1 SGHTA, CDR2 FQGNSA. V was pared by 5 bases and J by 3 bases, with 18 bases between. CDR3 length equals 16 residues. This chain's CDR3 is CASSAATAWRTDTQYF. CDR3 DNA sequence: TGTGCCAGCAGCGCGGCAACGGCTTGGCGGACAGATACGCAGTATTTT.

In this sample, this clone turned up once. The chain recombines TRBV7-2 with TRBJ1-5; unclear D gene. The CDR3 spans 15 residues. CDR1 and CDR2 (germline): SGHTA, FQGNSA. V gave up 7 bases and J gave up 2 bases, with 15 bases separating them. This chain's CDR3 is CASTDSKSRNQPQHF. CDR3 DNA sequence: TGTGCCAGCACCGACTCTAAGTCCCGCAATCAGCCCCAGCATTTT.

The chain links TRBV7-6 to TRBJ2-7, with 10 bases lining up with TRBD1. J gave up 4 bases and V 4 bases, and 10 bases lay outside the gene matches. The length of the CDR3 is 16 residues. The germline V gene encodes CDR1 SGHVS and CDR2 FNYEAQ. The CDR3 DNA sequence: TGTGCCAGCAGCTCCTTGACCGGGACAGGGGTGTACGAGCAGTACTTC. Its protein product is CASSSLTGTGVYEQYF.

This clone was observed a single time. The gene calls are TRBV18 and TRBJ2-3; 7 nucleotides line up with TRBD1. Germline V CDR1 and CDR2: KGHSH, LQKENI. This CDR3 has 16 residues. With 0 bases clipped from V and 6 bases from J, the junction kept 9 bases outside the gene matches. The CDR3 nucleotides are TGTGCCAGCTCACCACCAGGGACAGTTGCCATCGATACGCAGTATTTT. Translating gives CASSPPGTVAIDTQYF.

This sequence joins TRBV13 and TRBJ2-1; 7 positions agree with TRBD2. CDR3 length: 16 amino acids. The V gene's germline CDR1 is PRHDT and CDR2 FYEKMQ (reference sequence). Unmatched junction bases numbered 8, after V lost 1 base and J lost 5 bases. In DNA form, the CDR3 reads TGTGCCAGCAGCTTAGAGACTAGCTGGTCCAACAATGAGCAGTTCTTC. Protein sequence: CASSLETSWSNNEQFF.

This chain joins TRBV5-6 and TRBJ2-3, with 8 bases aligning to TRBD2. This CDR3 contains 15 residues. Germline V gene data show CDR1 as SGHDT and CDR2 as YYEEEE. With 0 bases clipped from V and 3 bases from J, the junction kept 3 bases outside the gene matches. Written as DNA, the CDR3 is TGTGCCAGCAGCTTGGTCTCGGGAGGGACAGATACGCAGTATTTT. Protein product: CASSLVSGGTDTQYF.

The rearrangement joins TRBV9 to TRBJ1-2, with D tentatively TRBD1 (6 bases). The CDR3 sequence is 14 residues long. Trimming pared 0 bases from V and 4 bases from J, leaving 10 bases between. Germline V gene lookup returns CDR1 SGDLS and CDR2 YYNGEE. The CDR3 reads CASSVDKGVYGYTF. The CDR3 DNA follows: TGTGCCAGCAGCGTAGATAAGGGGGTCTATGGCTACACCTTC.

This chain uses TRBV10-3 with TRBJ2-3; 8 nucleotides line up with TRBD1. V gave up 3 bases and J gave up 1 base; unmatched junction bases: 0. Looked up from germline, CDR1 is ENHRY and CDR2 is SYGVKD. The CDR3 extends over 14 amino acids. For the CDR3, the DNA is TGTGCCATCAGTGACAGGGGGCGCACAGATACGCAGTATTTT. Amino acid sequence: CAISDRGRTDTQYF.

Worth noting for this clone: At the DNA level, this CDR3 is encoded by other sequences in the same sample as well. The V and J genes are TRBV2 and TRBJ2-7, with D perhaps TRBD2 (5 bases). This CDR3 spans 16 amino acids. Trimming pared 3 bases from V and 2 bases from J, leaving 17 bases between. CDR1 SNHLY and CDR2 FYNNEI come from the germline V gene. CDR3 nucleotide sequence: TGTGCCAGCAGTGATTCCCTAGCAGGCCCCGCCTACGAGCAGTACTTC. As protein: CASSDSLAGPAYEQYF.

The chain joins TRBV15 to TRBJ2-1, with D perhaps matching TRBD1 (6 bases). This CDR3 is built from 14 residues. V lost 1 base to trimming and J lost 3 bases, with 7 bases between them. Germline values: CDR1 LNHNV, CDR2 YYDKDF (reference sequence). The CDR3 DNA reads as TGTGCCACCAGCAGAGGAGGGGGCTACAATGAGCAGTTCTTC. It is translated as CATSRGGGYNEQFF.

This chain uses TRBV7-8 with TRBJ2-5; 10 positions agree with TRBD1. The CDR3 is 15 amino acids. Trimming at V came to 3 bases and at J to 5 bases, leaving 6 bases not matched to a gene. Germline loops: CDR1 SGHVS, CDR2 FQNEAQ. The CDR3 sequence: CASSFDRGRTETQYF. The CDR3 bases are TGTGCCAGCAGCTTCGACAGGGGGCGGACGGAGACCCAGTACTTC.

This sequence joins TRBV5-1 and TRBJ1-2; tentatively, D is TRBD1 (5 bases). The germline V gene has CDR1 SGHRS and CDR2 YFSETQ. The germline V and J ends were trimmed by 3 bases and 6 bases, with 12 bases remaining between them. The length of the CDR3 is 13 residues. CDR3 amino acids: CASSSAGGDGYTF. DNA of the CDR3: TGCGCCAGCAGCTCGGCTGGAGGGGATGGCTACACCTTC.

The chain links TRBV5-1 to TRBJ2-2; perhaps TRBD1 as D (6 bases). Per the germline V gene, CDR1 is SGHRS and CDR2 is YFSETQ. This CDR3 is 14 amino acids long. Trimming pared 2 bases from V and 5 bases from J, leaving 10 bases between. DNA for the CDR3: TGCGCCAGCAGCTTTACAGGGATGACCGGGGAGCTGTTTTTT. Its translation: CASSFTGMTGELFF. Combining the CDR3 with reference TRBV5-1 and TRBJ2-2 gives the whole variable domain KAGVTQTPRYLIKTRGQQVTLSCSPISGHRSVSWYQQTPGQGLQFLFEYFSETQRNKGNFPGRFSGRQFSNSRSEMNVSTLELGDSALYLCASSFTGMTGELFFGEGSRLTVL.

Only a few counts were recorded for this clone. The chain joins TRBV29-1 to TRBJ2-1; the match to TRBD1 covers 9 bases. The CDR3 covers 16 residues. Losses at the gene ends were 0 bases for V and 3 bases for J; bases not matched to a gene: 6. Germline V lookup: CDR1 SQVTM, CDR2 ANQGSEA. CDR3 in DNA: TGCAGCGTTGAAGATCCCGGACAGGGGAGCTACAATGAGCAGTTCTTC. Translation: CSVEDPGQGSYNEQFF.

J is TRBJ2-1 and V is TRBV28; D is undetermined. CDR1 is MDHEN, CDR2 SYDVKM, per germline. The CDR3 contains 15 residues. Trimming pared 3 bases from V and 4 bases from J, leaving 13 bases between. The CDR3 reads CASSFQENVYNEQFF. The CDR3 DNA reads TGTGCCAGCAGTTTTCAAGAGAATGTTTACAATGAGCAGTTCTTC.

The chain links TRBV5-5 to TRBJ2-2; 12 positions agree with TRBD2. The length of the CDR3 is 18 residues. Germline CDR1 reads SGHKS; CDR2 reads YYEKEE (reference sequence). V gave up 2 bases and J gave up 5 bases; unmatched junction bases: 10. CDR3 protein: CASSFAASGRASTGELFF. The CDR3 nucleotides are TGTGCCAGCAGCTTTGCGGCTAGCGGGAGGGCTTCGACCGGGGAGCTGTTTTTT. Full variable domain (remainder filled in from reference TRBV5-5 and TRBJ2-2): DAGVTQSPTHLIKTRGQQVTLRCSPISGHKSVSWYQQVLGQGPQFIFQYYEKEERGRGNFPDRFSARQFPNYSSELNVNALLLGDSALYLCASSFAASGRASTGELFFGEGSRLTVL.